The present TCR beta chain was sequenced within a study of graft-versus-host responses after intestinal transplantation. Turning to the study itself: In this cohort, recipients had multivisceral, liver-intestinal, or isolated intestinal transplants. Every recipient had anti-thymocyte globulin induction and 3 to 4 years of tacrolimus plus steroids.

Notes on the study in general: GvH clones occurred in recipient marrow; some first appeared in ileum or blood. Early post-transplant HvG declines showed an association with peak circulating GvH clone levels.

With regard to this clone: Its antigen is undetermined.

Using immunoSEQ multiplex PCR, the repertoire was profiled, and TCRdb retains in-frame clones only, with some absent. The sample has more than 85,000 clones, around 84% seen once; the top ten hold 0.65% to 0.85%. The sequenced sample was unstimulated CD4+ T cells sorted from spleen or lymph node cells, obtained before intestinal transplant. This clonotype was sampled from a human donor who received an intestinal transplant.

The chain's CDR3 is CASSAAGGGSYEQYF. In DNA, the CDR3 is TGCGCCAGCAGCGCAGCGGGAGGGGGCTCCTACGAGCAGTACTTC. The V and J genes are TRBV5-1 and TRBJ2-7, with 10 bases matching TRBD2. The V and J ends lost 4 bases and 0 bases, in that order; junction bases with no gene match: 4. Germline V gene data show CDR1 as SGHRS and CDR2 as YFSETQ. The CDR3 has 15 residues.